The 8 T cell receptor beta chains reported below all come from one sample, sequenced in a study of T cell repertoires in cytomegalovirus infection. In TCRdb, the reads were re-called with MiXCR into one record per CDR3 protein. The table has approximately 100,000 distinct CDR3 sequences, around a quarter seen once. Sample: CD8+ T cells from PBMCs. The receptors derive from a human donor in good health (CMV status not recorded). Some clones in this sample may be carry-over from other donors' samples.

This chain links TRBV7-9 with TRBJ2-5, with 16 bases lining up with TRBD2. The CDR3 is 18 residues long. In germline, CDR1 is SEHNR, CDR2 FQNEAQ (reference sequence). The J segment lost 4 bases and the V segment lost 5 bases, leaving 10 bases of the junction unmatched. The CDR3 coding sequence is TGTGCCAGCAGCGGGACTAGCGGGGGGGCTCACACACCAGAGACCCAGTACTTC. It yields the protein CASSGTSGGAHTPETQYF.

This sequence joins TRBV20-1 and TRBJ2-7; 7 nucleotides align to TRBD2. Unmatched junction bases numbered 14, after V lost 0 bases and J lost 0 bases. Germline V gene sequence: CDR1 DFQATT, CDR2 SNEGSKA (reference sequence). The CDR3 is 18 residues long. CDR3 sequence: CSARDPSGTTSSSYEQYF. CDR3 DNA: TGCAGTGCTAGAGATCCCTCCGGGACTACATCTAGCTCCTACGAGCAGTACTTC.

Many counts were recorded for this clonotype. The chain joins TRBV7-2 to TRBJ2-3; maybe TRBD1 (5 bases). Germline V CDR1 and CDR2: SGHTA, FQGNSA. The CDR3 totals 17 residues. Deletions cut 1 base from V and 3 bases from J, with 17 bases between. The CDR3 loop reads CASSLDQRGDGTDTQYF. In DNA form, the CDR3 reads TGTGCCAGCAGCTTAGATCAAAGGGGCGACGGGACAGATACGCAGTATTTT.

The chain combines TRBV9 with TRBJ2-1, with D uncertain. The CDR3 is 14 residues long. The germline gives CDR1 SGDLS, CDR2 YYNGEE. V lost 2 bases and J lost 0, with 6 bases in between. The CDR3 sequence: CASSVYSSYNEQFF. Here the CDR3 DNA reads TGTGCCAGCAGCGTTTATAGCTCCTACAATGAGCAGTTCTTC.

This chain joins TRBV25-1 and TRBJ2-2; 7 bases line up with TRBD2. The germline gives CDR1 MGHDK, CDR2 SYGVNS. The CDR3 totals 15 residues. The V segment lost 3 bases and the J segment 0 bases; nucleotides outside the gene matches: 1. The CDR3 region has the DNA TGTGCCAGCAGTGAGCTAGCGGCGAACACCGGGGAGCTGTTTTTT. This sequence encodes CASSELAANTGELFF.

This clonotype was counted at least ten times. CDR3 in amino acids: CASSLDDGGMNTEAFF. The CDR3 DNA follows: TGTGCCAGCAGCTTGGATGATGGGGGCATGAACACTGAAGCTTTCTTT. V gene TRBV5-4 combines with J gene TRBJ1-1; tentative D call: TRBD1 (6 bases). V lost 0 bases and J 0 bases, leaving 12 bases between the germline ends. The CDR3 has 16 amino acids. Germline CDR1 is SGHNT and CDR2 is YYREEE (reference sequence).

In its sample, this clonotype was seen once. This chain joins TRBV19 and TRBJ2-1; 8 bases are shared with TRBD1. The CDR3 extends over 15 amino acids. The germline V gene has CDR1 LNHDA and CDR2 SQIVND (reference sequence). V trimming: 1 base; J trimming: 9 bases; junction bases outside the gene matches: 8. This CDR3 reads CASSIVTGVSGEQFF. CDR3 nucleotide sequence: TGTGCCAGTAGTATAGTGACAGGGGTCTCCGGTGAGCAGTTCTTC.

This clonotype was seen only a few times. The chain has TRBV7-6 and TRBJ2-7; the D gene is possibly TRBD1 (6 bases). With 5 bases removed from V and 3 bases from J, the gap between germline ends came to 11 bases. The CDR3 runs to 13 residues. Per the germline V gene, CDR1 is SGHVS and CDR2 is FNYEAQ. CDR3 amino acids: CASSPDRNYEQYF. The CDR3 bases are TGTGCCAGCAGCCCGGACAGAAACTACGAGCAGTACTTC.